A selection of T cell receptor beta chains follows, all from one sample in a study of cytotoxic CD8 clonotypes in ibrutinib-treated CLL. This table comes from immunoSEQ multiplex PCR, and its TCRdb copy is limited to in-frame clones, with some not included. The table has more than 300,000 clones, almost 80% seen once. Sequences were derived from PBMCs, sampled before ibrutinib treatment. These receptors were taken from a human donor with chronic lymphocytic leukemia. Each CDR3 is given with its conserved first and last residue. D genes are given only for firm matches. Clone size is not always given. Where it is, it says once, few, many or a class for expanded clones.

d_call,clone_size,j_call,v_call,cdr3_nt,cdr3_aa
TRBD2,-,TRBJ2-7,TRBV7-9,TGTGCCAGCAGCTTACTAGCGGGGACTGTGAACGAGCAGTACTTC,CASSLLAGTVNEQYF
TRBD1,-,TRBJ2-7,TRBV10-2,TGCGCCAGCAGTGGAACCGGGACAGGGGTGTACGAGCAGTACTTC,CASSGTGTGVYEQYF
-,-,TRBJ1-2,TRBV25-1,TGTGCCAGCAGTGAACGTCCGGGAGCTGGCTACACCTTC,CASSERPGAGYTF
-,-,TRBJ1-4,TRBV2,TGTGCCACCGGGGGGGTCCATTCAACTAATGAAAAACTGTTTTTT,CATGGVHSTNEKLFF
-,-,TRBJ2-7,TRBV11-1,TGTGCCAGCAGCTTATCAGGGTTCGAGCAGTACTTC,CASSLSGFEQYF
-,once,TRBJ2-3,TRBV5-1,TGCGCCAGCAGCCTAGGAGCGACTAGCACAGATACGCAGTATTTT,CASSLGATSTDTQYF
-,-,TRBJ1-1,TRBV19,TGTGGGACGAAGGCAGGGTCCTACACTGAAGCTTTCTTT,CGTKAGSYTEAFF
TRBD2,-,TRBJ2-1,TRBV30,TGTGCCTTCCGACTAGCGGGAGTTGGTTCCTACAATGAGCAGTTCTTC,CAFRLAGVGSYNEQFF
-,once,TRBJ1-2,TRBV5-4,TGTGCCAGCAGCTTGTCGTGGGGGGACCTCTATGGCTACACCTTC,CASSLSWGDLYGYTF
TRBD1,once,TRBJ2-5,TRBV14,TGTGCCAGCAGCCAGAGGACAGGGGACCTCAAGACCCAGTACTTC,CASSQRTGDLKTQYF
TRBD2,-,TRBJ2-1,TRBV20-1,TGCAGTGCTAACCAACTAGCGGAGCAGTTCTTC,CSANQLAEQFF
-,-,TRBJ2-5,TRBV29-1,TGCAGCGTTGAATTTTACAGGCGAGAGACCCAGTACTTC,CSVEFYRRETQYF
-,-,TRBJ2-1,TRBV27,TGTGCCAGCAGTCCCAAACCTAGCGCCGGGTCCTACAATGAGCAGTTCTTC,CASSPKPSAGSYNEQFF
-,few,TRBJ2-3,TRBV7-3,TGTGCCAGCAGCTTATTGGGTGGAACAGATACGCAGTATTTT,CASSLLGGTDTQYF
TRBD2,-,TRBJ2-1,TRBV27,TGTGCCAGCAGTAGCGGGAGCTCCTACAATGAGCAGTTCTTC,CASSSGSSYNEQFF
TRBD2,-,TRBJ2-7,TRBV28,TGTGCCAGCACCGGACTAGCGCCTGTTAAGGAGCAGTACTTC,CASTGLAPVKEQYF
-,-,TRBJ2-1,TRBV4-2,TGTGCCAGCAGCCAAGATAAACCCGGTGAGCAGTTCTTC,CASSQDKPGEQFF
-,-,TRBJ2-7,TRBV5-5,TGTGCCAGCAGCTTGGAACGGACGAGCTCCTACGAGCAGTACTTC,CASSLERTSSYEQYF
-,-,TRBJ2-1,TRBV6-4,TGTGCCAGCAGCCAGACAGCTACTAGCTACAATGAGCAGTTCTTC,CASSQTATSYNEQFF
-,-,TRBJ2-3,TRBV18,TGTGCCAGCTCACCACTTAGGGCAGATACGCAGTATTTT,CASSPLRADTQYF
-,-,TRBJ2-5,TRBV27,TGTGCCAGCAGTTACTCAGGGACTGGGGAGACCCAGTACTTC,CASSYSGTGETQYF
-,few,TRBJ2-6,TRBV28,TGTGCCAGCCTACCCCCCTCTGGGGCCAACGTCCTGACTTTC,CASLPPSGANVLTF
-,-,TRBJ2-5,TRBV4-1,TGCGCCAGCAGCCAAGAATTCAGGGCCCAGTACTTC,CASSQEFRAQYF
TRBD2,-,TRBJ2-1,TRBV11-2,TGTGCCAGCAGCTCAAGCGGGAGGGCCATAGATGAGCAGTTCTTC,CASSSSGRAIDEQFF
TRBD2,-,TRBJ2-1,TRBV30,TGTGCCTGGAGTGTTGCTTCTAGCGGGAGTCGTAATGAGCAGTTCTTC,CAWSVASSGSRNEQFF
TRBD2,once,TRBJ2-3,TRBV14,TGTGCCAGCAGCCAAAGACTAGCGGGAGTCGACACAGATACGCAGTATTTT,CASSQRLAGVDTDTQYF